This TCR beta chain derives from a study of CD8 T cells in ankylosing spondylitis. The V gene end was trimmed by 3 bases and the J gene end by 9 bases; junction bases not matched to a gene: 9. Germline assignment: CDR1 KGHDR and CDR2 SFDVKD. The CDR3 loop spans 16 amino acids. Quantitative barcoded 5'-RACE was used to prepare TCR beta libraries. One entry per CDR3 protein, called by TCRdb with MiXCR from the 5' RACE reads. In the table there are approximately 240,000 distinct CDR3 sequences, 24% of which are singletons. This clonotype was detected many times. Its antigen is currently unknown. General study points: The authors reported significant enrichment of disease-linked clones in matched ankylosing spondylitis synovial fluid.

The TCR comes from a male donor with ankylosing spondylitis or in good health (not recorded which). The chain uses TRBV24-1 and TRBJ2-1; 11 bases line up with TRBD2. Sequencing was performed on blood, either unsorted or a sorted T cell fraction (not recorded which). CDR3 sequence: CATSDRVAGGRGEQFF. CDR3 DNA sequence: TGTGCCACCAGTGATCGGGTAGCGGGGGGGCGAGGTGAGCAGTTCTTC.